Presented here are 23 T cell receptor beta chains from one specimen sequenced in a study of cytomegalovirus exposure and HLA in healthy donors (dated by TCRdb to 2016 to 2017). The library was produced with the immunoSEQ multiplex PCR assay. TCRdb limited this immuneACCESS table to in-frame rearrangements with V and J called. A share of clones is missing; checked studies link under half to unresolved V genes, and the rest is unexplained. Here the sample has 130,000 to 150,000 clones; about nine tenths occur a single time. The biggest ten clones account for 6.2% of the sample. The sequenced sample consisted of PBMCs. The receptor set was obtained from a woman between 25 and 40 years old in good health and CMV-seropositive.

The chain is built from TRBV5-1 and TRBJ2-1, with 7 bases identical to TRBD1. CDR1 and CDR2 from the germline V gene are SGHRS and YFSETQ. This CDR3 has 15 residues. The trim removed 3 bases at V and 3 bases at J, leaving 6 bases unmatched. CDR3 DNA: TGCGCCAGCAGCTACCGGGACAGCAACTACAATGAGCAGTTCTTC. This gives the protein CASSYRDSNYNEQFF. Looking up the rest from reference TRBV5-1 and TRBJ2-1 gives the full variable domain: KAGVTQTPRYLIKTRGQQVTLSCSPISGHRSVSWYQQTPGQGLQFLFEYFSETQRNKGNFPGRFSGRQFSNSRSEMNVSTLELGDSALYLCASSYRDSNYNEQFFGPGTRLTVL.

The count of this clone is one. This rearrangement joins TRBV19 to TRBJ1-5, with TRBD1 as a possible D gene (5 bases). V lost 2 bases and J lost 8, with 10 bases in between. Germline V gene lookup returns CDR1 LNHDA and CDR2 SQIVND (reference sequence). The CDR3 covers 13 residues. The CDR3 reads CASSIRGREPQHF. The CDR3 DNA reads TGTGCCAGTAGTATAAGGGGTCGGGAGCCCCAGCATTTT.

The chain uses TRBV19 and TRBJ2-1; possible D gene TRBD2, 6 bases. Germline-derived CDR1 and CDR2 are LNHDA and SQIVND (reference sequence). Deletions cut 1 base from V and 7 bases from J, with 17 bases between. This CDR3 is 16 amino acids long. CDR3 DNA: TGTGCCAGTAGTATAGGTTTGGGCGGGGTGGGGAATGAGCAGTTCTTC. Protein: CASSIGLGGVGNEQFF.

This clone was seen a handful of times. CDR3 in DNA: TGTGCCAGCAGCTTCATGAGGACTGAAGCTTTCTTT. This gives the protein CASSFMRTEAFF. This chain links TRBV5-6 with TRBJ1-1; D gene unclear. With 2 bases removed from V and 5 bases from J, the gap between germline ends came to 7 bases. This CDR3 spans 12 amino acids. Germline V gene sequence: CDR1 SGHDT, CDR2 YYEEEE.

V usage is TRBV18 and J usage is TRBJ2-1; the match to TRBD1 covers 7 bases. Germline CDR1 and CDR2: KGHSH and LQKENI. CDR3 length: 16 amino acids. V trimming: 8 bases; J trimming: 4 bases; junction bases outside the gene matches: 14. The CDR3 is CASANAPEGAYNEQFF. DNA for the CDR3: TGTGCCAGCGCGAACGCGCCAGAGGGGGCTTACAATGAGCAGTTCTTC.

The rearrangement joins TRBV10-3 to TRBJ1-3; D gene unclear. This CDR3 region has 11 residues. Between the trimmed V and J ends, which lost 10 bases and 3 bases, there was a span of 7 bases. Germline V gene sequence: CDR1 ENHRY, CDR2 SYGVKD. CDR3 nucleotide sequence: TGTGCCACCAGCAATGGAAACACCATATATTTT. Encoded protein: CATSNGNTIYF.

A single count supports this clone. The CDR3 sequence is CASIRDRSQPQHF. The CDR3, as DNA: TGTGCCAGCATCAGGGACAGGAGTCAGCCCCAGCATTTT. The rearrangement joins TRBV28 to TRBJ1-5, with 8 bases that match TRBD1. Unmatched junction bases numbered 5, after V lost 7 bases and J lost 6 bases. The germline gives CDR1 MDHEN, CDR2 SYDVKM. The CDR3 has 13 residues.

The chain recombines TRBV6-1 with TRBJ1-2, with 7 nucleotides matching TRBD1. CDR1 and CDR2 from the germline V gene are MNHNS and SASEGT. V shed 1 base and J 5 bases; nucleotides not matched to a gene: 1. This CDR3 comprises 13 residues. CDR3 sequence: CASSEGRGYGYTF. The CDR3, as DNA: TGTGCCAGCAGTGAAGGCAGGGGGTATGGCTACACCTTC.

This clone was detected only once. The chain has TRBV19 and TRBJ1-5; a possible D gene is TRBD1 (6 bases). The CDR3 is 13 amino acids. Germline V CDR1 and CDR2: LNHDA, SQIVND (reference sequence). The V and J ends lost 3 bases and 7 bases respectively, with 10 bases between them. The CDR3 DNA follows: TGTGCCAGTAGTATCGGGGGGGCCCAGCCCCAGCATTTT. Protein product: CASSIGGAQPQHF.

DNA for the CDR3: TGCGCCAGCAGGCCTAGCGGGGGGGCCCACGAGCAGTACTTC. Amino acids: CASRPSGGAHEQYF. The chain has TRBV5-1 and TRBJ2-7; 12 bases match TRBD2. CDR1 and CDR2 from the germline V gene are SGHRS and YFSETQ. There are 14 residues in the CDR3. Trimming took 5 bases from V and 5 from J; bases not matched to a gene: 5.

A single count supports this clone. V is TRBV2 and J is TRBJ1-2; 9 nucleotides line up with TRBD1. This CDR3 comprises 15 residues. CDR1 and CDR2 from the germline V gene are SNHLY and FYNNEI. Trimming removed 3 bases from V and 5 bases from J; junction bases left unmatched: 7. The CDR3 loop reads CASSELQGARYGYTF. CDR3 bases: TGTGCCAGCAGTGAGTTACAGGGGGCTCGGTATGGCTACACCTTC.

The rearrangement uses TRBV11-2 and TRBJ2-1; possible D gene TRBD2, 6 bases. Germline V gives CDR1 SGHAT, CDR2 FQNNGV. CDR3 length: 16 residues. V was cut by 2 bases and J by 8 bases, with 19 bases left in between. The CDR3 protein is CASSLSHGGIRDEQFF. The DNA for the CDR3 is TGTGCCAGCAGCTTAAGCCACGGAGGGATTCGAGATGAGCAGTTCTTC.

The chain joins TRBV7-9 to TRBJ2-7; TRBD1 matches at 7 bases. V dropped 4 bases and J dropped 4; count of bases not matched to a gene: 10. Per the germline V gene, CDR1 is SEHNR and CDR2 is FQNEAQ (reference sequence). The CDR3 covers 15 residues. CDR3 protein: CASSSGGPQIYEQYF. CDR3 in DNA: TGTGCCAGCAGCTCAGGGGGTCCACAAATTTACGAGCAGTACTTC.

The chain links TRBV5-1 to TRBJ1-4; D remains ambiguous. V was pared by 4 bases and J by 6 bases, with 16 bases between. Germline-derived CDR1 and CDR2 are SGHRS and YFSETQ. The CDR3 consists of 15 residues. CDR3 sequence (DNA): TGCGCCAGCAGCCCCGTAGGGAGGGTTGATGAAAAACTGTTTTTT. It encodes CASSPVGRVDEKLFF.

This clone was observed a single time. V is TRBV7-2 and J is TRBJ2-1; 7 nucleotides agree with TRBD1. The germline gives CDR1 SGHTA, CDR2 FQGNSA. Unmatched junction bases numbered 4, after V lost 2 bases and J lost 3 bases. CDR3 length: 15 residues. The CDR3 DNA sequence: TGTGCCAGCAGCTTAAATCCAGGGGGCTACAATGAGCAGTTCTTC. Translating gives CASSLNPGGYNEQFF.

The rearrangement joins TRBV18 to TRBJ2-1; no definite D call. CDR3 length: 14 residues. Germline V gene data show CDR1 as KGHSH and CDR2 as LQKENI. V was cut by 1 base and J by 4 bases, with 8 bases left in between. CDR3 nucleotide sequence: TGTGCCAGCTCACCACGTGCGGAATACAATGAGCAGTTCTTC. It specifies CASSPRAEYNEQFF.

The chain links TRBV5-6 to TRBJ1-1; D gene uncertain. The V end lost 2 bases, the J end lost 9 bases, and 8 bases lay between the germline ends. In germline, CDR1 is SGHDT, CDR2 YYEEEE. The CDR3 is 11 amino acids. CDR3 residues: CASSLGSQAFF. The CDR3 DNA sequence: TGTGCCAGCAGCTTAGGGAGCCAAGCTTTCTTT.

The CDR3 here is CASSSDTQYF. The DNA of the CDR3 is TGTGCCAGCTCCTCAGATACGCAGTATTTT. The rearrangement joins TRBV28 to TRBJ2-3; no reliable D call. This CDR3 spans 10 amino acids. CDR1 and CDR2 from the germline V gene are MDHEN and SYDVKM. V was trimmed by 8 bases and J by 4 bases, leaving 4 bases between them.

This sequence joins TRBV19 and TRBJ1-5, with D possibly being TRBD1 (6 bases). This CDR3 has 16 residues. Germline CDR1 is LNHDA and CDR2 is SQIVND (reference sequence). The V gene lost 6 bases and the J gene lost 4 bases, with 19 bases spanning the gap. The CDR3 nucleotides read TGTGCCAGTAGCCTCCCCGGAGAGGGGGTGAATCAGCCCCAGCATTTT. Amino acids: CASSLPGEGVNQPQHF.

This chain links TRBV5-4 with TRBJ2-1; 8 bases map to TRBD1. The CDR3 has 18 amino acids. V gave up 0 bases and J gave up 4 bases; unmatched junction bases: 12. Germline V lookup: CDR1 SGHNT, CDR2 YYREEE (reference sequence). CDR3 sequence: CASSLARRTGNVYNEQFF. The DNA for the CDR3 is TGTGCCAGCAGCTTGGCTCGGAGGACAGGGAACGTTTACAATGAGCAGTTCTTC.

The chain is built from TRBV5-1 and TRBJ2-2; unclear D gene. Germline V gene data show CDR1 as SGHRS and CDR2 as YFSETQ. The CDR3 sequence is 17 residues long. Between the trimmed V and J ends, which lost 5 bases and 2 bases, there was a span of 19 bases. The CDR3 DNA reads TGCGCCAGCAGTATCCTGACATTCCAGAAAAACACCGGGGAGCTGTTTTTT. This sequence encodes CASSILTFQKNTGELFF.

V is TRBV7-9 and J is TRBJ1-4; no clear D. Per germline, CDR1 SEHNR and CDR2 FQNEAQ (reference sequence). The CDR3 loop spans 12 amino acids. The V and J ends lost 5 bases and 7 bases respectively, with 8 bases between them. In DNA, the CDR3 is TGTGCCAGCAGCCCCGCCGGTGAAAAACTGTTTTTT. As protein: CASSPAGEKLFF.

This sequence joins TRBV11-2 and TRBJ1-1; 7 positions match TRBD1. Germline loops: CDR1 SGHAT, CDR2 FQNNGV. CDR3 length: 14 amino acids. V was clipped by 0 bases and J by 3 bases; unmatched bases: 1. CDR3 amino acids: CASSLETGYTEAFF. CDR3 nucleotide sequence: TGTGCCAGCAGCTTAGAGACAGGGTACACTGAAGCTTTCTTT.